The present entry profiles one T cell receptor beta chain with its context. This clone was found once. It has no known antigen specificity. One base away there is no much larger clone; base qualities are not given. The source of the sample is a study of cytomegalovirus exposure and HLA in healthy donors (TCRdb year 2017). For the wider study: The roughly 700 repertoires of the first cohort and the roughly 110 validation repertoires were produced on the same platform, according to a later analysis. Besides the first cohort of hundreds of subjects, a separate validation cohort made up of roughly 130 different subjects was used. The aim of the study was to test whether cataloging public T cell receptors could identify signatures of past pathogen exposure. The study combined high-throughput TCR immunosequencing, statistical association of individual TCRs with disease status, and machine learning to predict cytomegalovirus infection status. What the study reported, not specific to this receptor: While some public TCRs were present in many individuals, most TCR sequences turned up only very rarely across donors. All 120 or so repertoires were used to score co-occurrence in the validation cohort in a later analysis, because that analysis had no HLA typing for the cohort. The study gave a list of under 200 TCR beta chains associated with cytomegalovirus. The classifier was reported to diagnose cytomegalovirus status with high specificity and sensitivity in both the original and validation cohorts. In vitro tests confirmed that a few of the cytomegalovirus-associated TCR beta chains recognize cytomegalovirus antigens. According to the authors, the approach could potentially be generalized to other disease states and immunological phenotypes. A later analysis found that TCRs clustered in the first cohort also tended to co-occur in the 120 validation repertoires, with 94% of cluster scores above 0.

The donors belonged to the validation cohort of over a hundred subjects, which was separate from the roughly 670-subject first cohort. To prepare the library, the immunoSEQ multiplex PCR assay was applied. Under the source paper's analysis protocol: A statistical classification framework was built to diagnose cytomegalovirus status from the catalog of TCR beta chain sequences. TCRdb took over this immuneACCESS table, retaining in-frame rearrangements with V and J assigned. Such tables are incomplete; in checked studies, under half of the missing clones stem from an unresolved V gene, and the remainder is unexplained. The V and J calls and clone size are taken from that table; D and trimming were inferred from the DNA. Within this sample are 200,000 to 250,000 clones, with roughly 90% of them counted one time only. The ten largest clonotypes hold about 12% of the sample. At the junction V is shortened by 7 bases and J by 2 bases, with 12 bases in between. From the cysteine through the phenylalanine, the CDR3 covers 14 amino acids. The entry retains the CDR3 DNA only, 42 bases that are in frame from base 1. CDR1 and CDR2, looked up from the germline V gene, are MNHEY and SVGAGI.

This sequence uses TRBV6-5 and TRBJ1-3, with the D segment identity uncertain. The clonotype comes from a man aged 18 to 30 in good health and CMV-seropositive. Sequenced sample: PBMCs. The sequenced DNA: TGTGCCAGCACAGGTGAAACGGCTGGAAACACCATATATTTT. It translates as CASTGETAGNTIYF.